A selection of T cell receptor beta chains follows, all from one sample in a study of cytomegalovirus exposure and HLA in healthy donors. Using immunoSEQ multiplex PCR, the repertoire was profiled, and TCRdb retains in-frame clones only, with some absent. The sample lists about 95,000 clones; about four fifths were seen once. Sequenced: PBMCs. The source is a woman aged 35 to 49 in good health and CMV-seronegative. The conserved cysteine and the conserved F or W are not part of the CDR3 here. Fields, in order: CDR3 protein, V gene, D gene. D genes are given only for firm matches.

CDR3aa: ASSRTGLTGELF
v_gene: TRBV6-1
d_gene: TRBD1

CDR3aa: ASSERGNQPQH
v_gene: TRBV2
d_gene: .

CDR3aa: ASSQEGGNQRETQY
v_gene: TRBV4-3
d_gene: .

CDR3aa: ASSQESRRTNTGELF
v_gene: TRBV4-3
d_gene: .

CDR3aa: ASSYSGQLKSYT
v_gene: TRBV6-5
d_gene: TRBD1

CDR3aa: ASSQERSWDSPLH
v_gene: TRBV14
d_gene: .

CDR3aa: ASSSTPGGTYEQY
v_gene: TRBV4-2
d_gene: .

CDR3aa: ASSYEPRQQETQY
v_gene: TRBV6-5
d_gene: .

CDR3aa: ASSITQGSLY
v_gene: TRBV27
d_gene: .

CDR3aa: ASSQAGGLVNTEAF
v_gene: TRBV4-3
d_gene: .

CDR3aa: ARRLKTGELF
v_gene: TRBV19
d_gene: .

CDR3aa: ASSGTGDKGYGYT
v_gene: TRBV6-5
d_gene: TRBD1

CDR3aa: ASSLDRAYEQY
v_gene: TRBV5-1
d_gene: TRBD1

CDR3aa: ASSESGEQY
v_gene: TRBV2
d_gene: .

CDR3aa: ASSLRAAYGYT
v_gene: TRBV27
d_gene: .

CDR3aa: ASSLVGTGNEQY
v_gene: TRBV5-1
d_gene: TRBD1

CDR3aa: ASSLAGYRNTIY
v_gene: TRBV5-6
d_gene: .